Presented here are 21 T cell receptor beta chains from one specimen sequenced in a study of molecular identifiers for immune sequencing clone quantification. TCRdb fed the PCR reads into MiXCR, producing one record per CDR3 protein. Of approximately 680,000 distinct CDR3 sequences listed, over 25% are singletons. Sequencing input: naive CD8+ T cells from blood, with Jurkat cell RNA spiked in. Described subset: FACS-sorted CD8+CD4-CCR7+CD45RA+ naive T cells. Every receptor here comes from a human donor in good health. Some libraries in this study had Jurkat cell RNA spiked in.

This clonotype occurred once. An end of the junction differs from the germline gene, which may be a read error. The CDR3 reads CSSSRTSDRGYGYTF. CDR3 in DNA: TGTTCCAGCAGCCGGACGTCGGACAGGGGTTATGGCTACACCTTC. The genes are TRBV7-9 and TRBJ1-2, with 9 bases that match TRBD1. This CDR3 is 15 amino acids long. CDR1 is SEHNR and CDR2 is FQNEAQ in the germline V gene (reference sequence).

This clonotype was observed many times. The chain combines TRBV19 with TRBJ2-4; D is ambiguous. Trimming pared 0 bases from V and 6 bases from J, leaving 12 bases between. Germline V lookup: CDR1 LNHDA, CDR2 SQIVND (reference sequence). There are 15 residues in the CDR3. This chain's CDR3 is CASSIDLGPRNIQYF. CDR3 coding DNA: TGTGCCAGTAGTATAGATCTAGGACCGAGAAACATTCAGTACTTC. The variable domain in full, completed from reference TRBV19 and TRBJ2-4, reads DGGITQSPKYLFRKEGQNVTLSCEQNLNHDAMYWYRQDPGQGLRLIYYSQIVNDFQKGDIAEGYSVSREKKESFPLTVTSAQKNPTAFYLCASSIDLGPRNIQYFGAGTRLSVL.

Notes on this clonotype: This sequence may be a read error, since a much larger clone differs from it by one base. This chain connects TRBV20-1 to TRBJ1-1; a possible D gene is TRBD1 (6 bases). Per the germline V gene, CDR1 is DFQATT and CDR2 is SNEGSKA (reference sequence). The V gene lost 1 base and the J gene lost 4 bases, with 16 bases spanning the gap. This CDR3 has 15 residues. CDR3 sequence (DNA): TGCAGTGCTAGAGCATTGGGACAATGTGTCACTGAAGCTTTCTTT. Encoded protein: CSARALGQCVTEAFF.

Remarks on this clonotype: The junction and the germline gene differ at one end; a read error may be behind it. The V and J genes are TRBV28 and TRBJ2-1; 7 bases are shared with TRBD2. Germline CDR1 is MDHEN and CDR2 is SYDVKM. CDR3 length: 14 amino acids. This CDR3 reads CAISERGSYNEQFF. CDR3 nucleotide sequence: TGTGCCATCAGTGAGCGGGGCTCCTACAATGAGCAGTTCTTC.

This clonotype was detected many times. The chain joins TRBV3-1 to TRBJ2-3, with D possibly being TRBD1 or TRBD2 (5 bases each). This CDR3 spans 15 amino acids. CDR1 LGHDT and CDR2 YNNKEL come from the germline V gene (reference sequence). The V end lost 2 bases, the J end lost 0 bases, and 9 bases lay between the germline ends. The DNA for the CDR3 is TGTGCCAGCAGCCAACCGGGACGGAGCACAGATACGCAGTATTTT. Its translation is CASSQPGRSTDTQYF.

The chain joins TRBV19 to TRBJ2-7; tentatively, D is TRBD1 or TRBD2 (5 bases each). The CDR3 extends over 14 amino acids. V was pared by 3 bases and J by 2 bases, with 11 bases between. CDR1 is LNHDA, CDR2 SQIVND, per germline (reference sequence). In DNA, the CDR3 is TGTGCCAGTAGTATTCGGGACGGGACCTACGAGCAGTACTTC. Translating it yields CASSIRDGTYEQYF.

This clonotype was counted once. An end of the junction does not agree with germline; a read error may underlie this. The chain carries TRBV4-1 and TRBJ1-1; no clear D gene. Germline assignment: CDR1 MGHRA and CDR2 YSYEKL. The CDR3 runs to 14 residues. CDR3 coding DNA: TGCGCCAGCAGCCCAATCGGGGTGTGGACTGAAGCTATCTTT. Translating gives CASSPIGVWTEAIF.

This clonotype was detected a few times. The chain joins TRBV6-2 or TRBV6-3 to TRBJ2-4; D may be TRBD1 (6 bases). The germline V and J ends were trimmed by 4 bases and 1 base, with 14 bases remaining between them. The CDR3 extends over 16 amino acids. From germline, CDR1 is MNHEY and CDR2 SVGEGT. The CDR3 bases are TGTGCCAGCAGTTCGCCAGGGGTAGCGGCCAAAAACATTCAGTACTTC. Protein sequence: CASSSPGVAAKNIQYF.

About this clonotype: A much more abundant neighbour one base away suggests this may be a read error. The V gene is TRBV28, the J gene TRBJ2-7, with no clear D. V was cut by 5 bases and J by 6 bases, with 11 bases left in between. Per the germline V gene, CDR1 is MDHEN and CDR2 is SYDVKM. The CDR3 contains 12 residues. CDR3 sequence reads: CASSTSLCEQYF. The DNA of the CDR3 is TGTGCCAGCAGTACGAGTTTGTGCGAGCAGTACTTC.

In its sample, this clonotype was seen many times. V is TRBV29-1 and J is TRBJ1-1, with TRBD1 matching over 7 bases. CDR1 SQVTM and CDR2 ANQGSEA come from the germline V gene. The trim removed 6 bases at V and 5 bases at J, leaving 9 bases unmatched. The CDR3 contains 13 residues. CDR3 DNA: TGCAGCGTGGTTACAGGGGATCGGACTGAAGCTTTCTTT. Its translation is CSVVTGDRTEAFF.

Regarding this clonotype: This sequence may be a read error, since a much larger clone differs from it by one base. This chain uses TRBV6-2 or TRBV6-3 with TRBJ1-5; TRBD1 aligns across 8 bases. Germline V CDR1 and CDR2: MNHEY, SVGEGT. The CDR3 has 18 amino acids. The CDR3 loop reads CASSYSDRGGFGNQPHHF. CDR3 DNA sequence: TGTGCCAGCAGTTACTCAGACAGGGGAGGCTTCGGCAATCAGCCCCACCATTTT.

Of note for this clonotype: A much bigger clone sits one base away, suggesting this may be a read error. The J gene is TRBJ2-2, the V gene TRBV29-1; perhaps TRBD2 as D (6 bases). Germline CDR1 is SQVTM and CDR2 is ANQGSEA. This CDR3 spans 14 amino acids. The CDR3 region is CSVEEVGVTGELIF. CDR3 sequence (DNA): TGCAGCGTTGAAGAAGTGGGGGTGACGGGGGAGCTGATTTTT.

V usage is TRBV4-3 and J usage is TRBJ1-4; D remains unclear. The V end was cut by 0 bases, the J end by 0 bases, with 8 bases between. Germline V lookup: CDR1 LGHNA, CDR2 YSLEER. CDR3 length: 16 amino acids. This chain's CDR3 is CASSQDRWATNEKLFF. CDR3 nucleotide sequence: TGCGCCAGCAGCCAAGATCGGTGGGCAACTAATGAAAAACTGTTTTTT.

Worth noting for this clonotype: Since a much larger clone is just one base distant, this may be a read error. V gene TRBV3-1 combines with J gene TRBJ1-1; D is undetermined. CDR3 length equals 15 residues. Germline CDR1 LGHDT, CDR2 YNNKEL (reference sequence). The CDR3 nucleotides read TGTGCCAGCAGCCAAGGAGGATTGACGAACACTGAAGCTCTCTTT. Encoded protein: CASSQGGLTNTEALF.

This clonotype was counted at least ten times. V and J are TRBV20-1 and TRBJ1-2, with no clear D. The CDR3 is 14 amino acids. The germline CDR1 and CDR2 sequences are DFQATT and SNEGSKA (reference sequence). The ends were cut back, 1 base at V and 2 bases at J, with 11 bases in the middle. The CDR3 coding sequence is TGCAGTGCTAGAGCTCTCACGGCCAACTATGGCTACACCTTC. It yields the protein CSARALTANYGYTF.

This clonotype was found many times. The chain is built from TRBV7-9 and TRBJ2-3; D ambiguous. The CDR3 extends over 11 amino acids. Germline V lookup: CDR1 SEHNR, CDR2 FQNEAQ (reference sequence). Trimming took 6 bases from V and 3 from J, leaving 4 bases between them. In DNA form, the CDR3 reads TGTGCCAGCAGACCAACAGATACGCAGTATTTT. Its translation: CASRPTDTQYF. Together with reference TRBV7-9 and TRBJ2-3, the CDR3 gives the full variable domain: DTGVSQNPRHKITKRGQNVTFRCDPISEHNRLYWYRQTLGQGPEFLTYFQNEAQLEKSRLLSDRFSAERPKGSFSTLEIQRTEQGDSAMYLCASRPTDTQYFGPGTRLTVL.

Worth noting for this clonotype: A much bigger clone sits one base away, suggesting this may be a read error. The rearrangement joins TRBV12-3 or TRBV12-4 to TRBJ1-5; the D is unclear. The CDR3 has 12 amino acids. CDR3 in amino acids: CVSGNSNQPQHF. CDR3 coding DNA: TGTGTCAGCGGTAATAGTAATCAGCCCCAGCATTTT.

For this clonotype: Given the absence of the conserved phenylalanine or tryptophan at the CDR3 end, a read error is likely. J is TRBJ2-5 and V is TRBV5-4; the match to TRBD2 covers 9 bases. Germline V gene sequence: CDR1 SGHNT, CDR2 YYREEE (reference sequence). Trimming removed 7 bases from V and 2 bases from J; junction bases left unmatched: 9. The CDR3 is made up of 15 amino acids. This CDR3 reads CASGWSSGGQETQYV. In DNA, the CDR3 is TGTGCCAGCGGATGGAGTAGCGGGGGACAAGAGACCCAGTACGTC.

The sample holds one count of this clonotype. CDR3 nucleotide sequence: TGCAGTGCTGGAGGCCTTTTCTCCGAGCAGTACTTC. Protein sequence: CSAGGLFSEQYF. V and J are TRBV20-1 and TRBJ2-7; D might be TRBD2 (5 bases). Germline values: CDR1 DFQATT, CDR2 SNEGSKA (reference sequence). Deletions cut 5 bases from V and 6 bases from J, with 14 bases between. This CDR3 is 12 amino acids long.

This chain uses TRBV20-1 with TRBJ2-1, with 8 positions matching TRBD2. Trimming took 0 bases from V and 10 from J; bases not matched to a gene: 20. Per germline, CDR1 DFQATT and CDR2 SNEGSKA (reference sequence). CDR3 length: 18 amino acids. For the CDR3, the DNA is TGCAGTGCTAGAGATCTCTTTCAACCGGGACTAGTGGGGTACGAGCAGTTCTTC. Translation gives CSARDLFQPGLVGYEQFF.

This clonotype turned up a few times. The CDR3 loop is CASSLTSGDEETQYF. DNA of the CDR3: TGTGCCAGCAGTTTAACCTCGGGGGATGAAGAGACCCAGTACTTC. The chain uses TRBV6-5 and TRBJ2-5; a weak D match, TRBD2 (6 bases). This CDR3 has 15 residues. V gave up 4 bases and J gave up 3 bases, with 15 bases separating them. Looked up from germline, CDR1 is MNHEY and CDR2 is SVGAGI.